The next 30 T cell receptor beta chains were all read from a single sample in a study of blood T cell repertoires in COVID-19. The assay was immunoSEQ multiplex PCR, and TCRdb's table has in-frame clones only and misses some. The data hold 270,000 or so clones, with about four fifths observed a single time. The sequenced material came from peripheral blood. The receptors come from a woman aged 45 to 65 who had recovered from COVID-19.

V is TRBV6-2 or TRBV6-3 and J is TRBJ2-7; 9 bases match TRBD1. Germline V gene sequence: CDR1 MNHEY, CDR2 SVGEGT. The CDR3 sequence is 15 residues long. V shed 3 bases, J shed 4 bases, and the junction held 7 bases outside the gene matches. The CDR3 nucleotides read TGTGCCAGCAGTTATCTGACAGGGGGTGCGTACGAGCAGTACTTC. It is translated as CASSYLTGGAYEQYF.

This clone was counted a few times. The V call is TRBV6-1, the J call TRBJ2-2; D possibly corresponds to TRBD1 (5 bases). This CDR3 comprises 16 residues. The germline gives CDR1 MNHNS, CDR2 SASEGT. The V gene lost 2 bases and the J gene lost 4 bases, with 14 bases spanning the gap. This CDR3 reads CASSEKRRQTTGELFF. Here the CDR3 DNA reads TGTGCCAGCAGTGAAAAGCGCCGACAGACCACCGGGGAGCTGTTTTTT.

The V call is TRBV13, the J call TRBJ2-5; possibly TRBD2 for D (6 bases). Germline V gene data show CDR1 as PRHDT and CDR2 as FYEKMQ (reference sequence). This CDR3 is 14 amino acids long. Trimming left V 5 bases short and J 5 bases short, with 15 bases between. The CDR3 spells CASSTGVGRETQYF. CDR3 nucleotides: TGTGCCAGCAGCACGGGGGTCGGGCGGGAGACCCAGTACTTC.

The rearrangement joins TRBV30 to TRBJ2-5, with TRBD1 as a possible D gene (6 bases). The V end lost 4 bases, the J end lost 2 bases, and 11 bases lay between the germline ends. This CDR3 comprises 13 residues. Per the germline V gene, CDR1 is GTSNPN and CDR2 is SVGIG (reference sequence). Here the CDR3 DNA reads TGTGCCTGGACAGGACAGTATCAAGAGACCCAGTACTTC. It encodes CAWTGQYQETQYF.

The chain employs TRBV27 and TRBJ1-6; TRBD1 agrees at 9 bases. In germline, CDR1 is MNHEY, CDR2 SMNVEV (reference sequence). J gave up 4 bases and V 6 bases, and 7 bases lay outside the gene matches. The CDR3 is made up of 16 amino acids. The DNA of the CDR3 is TGTGCCAGCAGCCCGGGACAGGGAAAGTATAATTCACCCCTCCACTTT. It is translated as CASSPGQGKYNSPLHF.

The genes are TRBV7-2 and TRBJ1-6, with D possibly being TRBD1 (6 bases). Trimming took off 5 bases at V and 2 bases at J, with 13 bases between the two ends. The V gene's germline CDR1 is SGHTA and CDR2 FQGNSA. The CDR3 runs to 16 residues. CDR3 sequence: CASSDVTGTYNSPLHF. CDR3 nucleotide sequence: TGTGCCAGCAGCGATGTTACAGGGACCTATAATTCACCCCTCCACTTT.

The J gene is TRBJ2-5, the V gene TRBV7-2; D may be TRBD1 (6 bases). Germline CDR1 SGHTA, CDR2 FQGNSA. The CDR3 runs 15 residues. Trimming pared 3 bases from V and 4 bases from J, leaving 15 bases between. CDR3 residues: CASSLNRGKRETQYF. The CDR3 DNA reads as TGTGCCAGCAGCTTGAATAGGGGGAAACGAGAGACCCAGTACTTC.

The rearrangement joins TRBV5-1 to TRBJ2-3; TRBD2 aligns across 7 bases. This CDR3 region has 15 residues. The trim removed 6 bases at V and 0 bases at J, leaving 7 bases unmatched. Germline-derived CDR1 and CDR2 are SGHRS and YFSETQ. Here the CDR3 DNA reads TGCGCCAGCAATTCAGCGGGGCCTAGCACAGATACGCAGTATTTT. It translates to CASNSAGPSTDTQYF.

The chain links TRBV29-1 to TRBJ1-1; D is undetermined. The CDR3 spans 13 residues. Germline V CDR1 and CDR2: SQVTM, ANQGSEA. Trimming stripped 2 bases from V and 5 bases from J, with 12 bases between. CDR3 in amino acids: CSVESRGGTEAFF. DNA for the CDR3: TGCAGCGTTGAATCACGGGGAGGGACTGAAGCTTTCTTT.

The chain combines TRBV15 with TRBJ2-7, with TRBD2 as a possible D gene (8 bases). The V and J ends lost 8 bases and 3 bases respectively, with 17 bases between them. CDR3 size: 14 residues. Germline assignment: CDR1 LNHNV and CDR2 YYDKDF (reference sequence). In DNA form, the CDR3 reads TGTGCCACCGGGGTACAGGGGACTAGCTACGAGCAGTACTTC. It encodes CATGVQGTSYEQYF.

The chain has TRBV30 and TRBJ2-3; TRBD2 agrees at 7 bases. CDR1 is GTSNPN and CDR2 is SVGIG in the germline V gene (reference sequence). J gave up 5 bases and V 0 bases, and 8 bases lay outside the gene matches. CDR3 length: 15 amino acids. The CDR3 region is CAWSVGSWEGDTQYF. The CDR3 DNA is TGTGCCTGGAGTGTGGGGTCCTGGGAGGGAGATACGCAGTATTTT.

This chain uses TRBV28 with TRBJ2-7, with 7 positions matching TRBD1. The germline V gene encodes CDR1 MDHEN and CDR2 SYDVKM. The CDR3 contains 15 residues. J was trimmed by 3 bases and V by 6 bases; bases with no gene match: 11. In DNA, the CDR3 is TGTGCCAGCAGCCCGGTCGCGACAGGGAACTACGAGCAGTACTTC. This gives the protein CASSPVATGNYEQYF.

J is TRBJ1-2 and V is TRBV10-3; 8 positions agree with TRBD1. V trimming: 3 bases; J trimming: 4 bases; junction bases outside the gene matches: 4. The length of the CDR3 is 14 residues. From germline, CDR1 is ENHRY and CDR2 SYGVKD. CDR3 sequence (DNA): TGTGCCATCAGTGATGGACAGGGATTCTATGGCTACACCTTC. This codes for CAISDGQGFYGYTF.

The chain is built from TRBV3-1 (or the pseudogene TRBV3-2) and TRBJ1-3, with 7 bases lining up with TRBD1. Trimming removed 4 bases from V and 6 bases from J; junction bases left unmatched: 12. Germline loops: CDR1 LGHDT, CDR2 YNNKEL (reference sequence). The CDR3 consists of 16 residues. DNA for the CDR3: TGTGCCAGCAGCCCGCCCGGAGACAGGGTTGAAAACACCATATATTTT. Encoded protein: CASSPPGDRVENTIYF.

The rearrangement links TRBV9 to TRBJ1-4, with D unclear. The germline V gene encodes CDR1 SGDLS and CDR2 YYNGEE. The CDR3 sequence is 16 residues long. V was cut by 3 bases and J by 8 bases, with 20 bases left in between. The CDR3 nucleotides read TGTGCCAGCAGCGAAGAGAGAACATATGGGGAGGAAAAACTGTTTTTT. This translates into CASSEERTYGEEKLFF.

J is TRBJ1-2 and V is TRBV7-3; possibly TRBD1 for D (6 bases). The CDR3 runs to 14 residues. Germline V CDR1 and CDR2: SGHTA, FQGTGA. Trimming cost V 4 bases and J 1 base, with 10 bases left between them. CDR3 DNA: TGTGCCAGCAGCTCACAGGGCGATAACTATGGCTACACCTTC. The encoded protein is CASSSQGDNYGYTF.

This chain joins TRBV7-8 and TRBJ2-7; 10 bases agree with TRBD2. CDR1 SGHVS and CDR2 FQNEAQ come from the germline V gene. V lost 3 bases, J lost 0 bases, and 8 bases stayed unmatched. This CDR3 comprises 17 residues. The CDR3 DNA reads as TGTGCCAGCAGCTTTTCTAGCGGGGGTGTCAGCTCCTACGAGCAGTACTTC. Translation gives CASSFSSGGVSSYEQYF. Together with reference TRBV7-8 and TRBJ2-7, the CDR3 gives the full variable domain: GAGVSQSPRYKVAKRGQDVALRCDPISGHVSLFWYQQALGQGPEFLTYFQNEAQLDKSGLPSDRFFAERPEGSVSTLKIQRTQQEDSAVYLCASSFSSGGVSSYEQYFGPGTRLTVT.

This chain links TRBV11-3 with TRBJ2-7; the match to TRBD2 covers 10 bases. J gave up 6 bases and V 5 bases, and 4 bases lay outside the gene matches. The CDR3 is 13 residues long. CDR1 SGHNT and CDR2 YENEEA come from the germline V gene. CDR3 residues: CASSPSGSGEQYF. The CDR3 DNA reads TGTGCCAGCAGCCCTAGCGGGAGTGGCGAGCAGTACTTC.

This clone was observed a few times. The chain recombines TRBV27 with TRBJ2-4; D is unclear. Germline CDR1 MNHEY, CDR2 SMNVEV (reference sequence). Trimming took 6 bases from V and 0 from J, leaving 15 bases between them. The CDR3 runs 16 residues. This chain's CDR3 is CASSPGSLVAKNIQYF. The CDR3 DNA follows: TGTGCCAGCAGCCCCGGGTCTCTGGTAGCCAAAAACATTCAGTACTTC.

The chain uses TRBV24-1 and TRBJ2-7; 10 nucleotides line up with TRBD1. J gave up 5 bases and V 8 bases, and 14 bases lay outside the gene matches. This CDR3 is built from 16 residues. Germline assignment: CDR1 KGHDR and CDR2 SFDVKD. DNA of the CDR3: TGTGCCACCATGCCAGCACCGGGACAGGGGAGGGACGAGCAGTACTTC. Residues: CATMPAPGQGRDEQYF.

The gene calls are TRBV9 and TRBJ2-7, with D possibly matching TRBD2 (6 bases). The CDR3 sequence is 15 residues long. V was cut by 0 bases and J by 5 bases, with 15 bases left in between. From germline, CDR1 is SGDLS and CDR2 YYNGEE. DNA of the CDR3: TGTGCCAGCAGCGTAGACGGGAGTATTAGCGACGAGCAGTACTTC. It translates to CASSVDGSISDEQYF.

The chain links TRBV5-1 to TRBJ2-5; 8 bases are shared with TRBD1. J lost 3 bases, V lost 2 bases, and 3 bases had no gene match. The CDR3 runs 14 residues. In germline, CDR1 is SGHRS, CDR2 YFSETQ. CDR3 loop: CASSFQGAEETQYF. The CDR3 bases are TGCGCCAGCAGCTTTCAGGGGGCAGAAGAGACCCAGTACTTC.

The chain employs TRBV11-2 and TRBJ2-7, with D possibly matching TRBD2 (5 bases). Per germline, CDR1 SGHAT and CDR2 FQNNGV. The length of the CDR3 is 12 residues. Trimming removed 7 bases from V and 2 bases from J, with 9 bases in between. The CDR3 DNA is TGTGCCAGCACCTCCGGGACCTACGAGCAGTACTTC. Translation gives CASTSGTYEQYF.

J is TRBJ2-2 and V is TRBV25-1; 9 bases match TRBD1. Germline-derived CDR1 and CDR2 are MGHDK and SYGVNS. The CDR3 contains 16 residues. V trimming: 1 base; J trimming: 4 bases; junction bases outside the gene matches: 4. The CDR3 DNA follows: TGTGCCAGCAGTGAATGGGGACAGGGAGGCACCGGGGAGCTGTTTTTT. It codes for CASSEWGQGGTGELFF.

This clone turned up a few times. This chain connects TRBV5-1 to TRBJ2-1; a possible D gene is TRBD2 (6 bases). Trimming stripped 5 bases from V and 1 base from J, with 13 bases between. Germline CDR1 and CDR2: SGHRS and YFSETQ. This CDR3 is 15 amino acids long. The CDR3 here is CASSFRSGSYNEQFF. As DNA, the CDR3 is TGCGCCAGCAGTTTTAGGAGCGGGTCCTACAATGAGCAGTTCTTC. The whole variable domain, filled in from reference TRBV5-1 and TRBJ2-1, reads KAGVTQTPRYLIKTRGQQVTLSCSPISGHRSVSWYQQTPGQGLQFLFEYFSETQRNKGNFPGRFSGRQFSNSRSEMNVSTLELGDSALYLCASSFRSGSYNEQFFGPGTRLTVL.

The chain joins TRBV6-1 to TRBJ2-7; no clear D. This CDR3 has 11 amino acids. The V gene lost 3 bases and the J gene lost 6 bases, with 6 bases spanning the gap. Per germline, CDR1 MNHNS and CDR2 SASEGT. CDR3 sequence reads: CASSDVGEQYF. The CDR3 DNA reads TGTGCCAGCAGTGATGTCGGCGAGCAGTACTTC.

For the CDR3, the DNA is TGTGCCAGCAGTACACCTAGCGGGAGTAGGAATGAGCAGTTCTTC. Translating gives CASSTPSGSRNEQFF. This chain uses TRBV28 with TRBJ2-1; 10 nucleotides agree with TRBD2. Germline assignment: CDR1 MDHEN and CDR2 SYDVKM. V shed 5 bases, J shed 7 bases, and the junction held 8 bases outside the gene matches. The CDR3 has 15 amino acids. The full variable domain, its missing parts supplied by reference TRBV28 and TRBJ2-1, is DVKVTQSSRYLVKRTGEKVFLECVQDMDHENMFWYRQDPGLGLRLIYFSYDVKMKEKGDIPEGYSVSREKKERFSLILESASTNQTSMYLCASSTPSGSRNEQFFGPGTRLTVL.

This clone has a handful of counts. V is TRBV7-9 and J is TRBJ2-4, with TRBD2 matching over 11 bases. Germline V gene sequence: CDR1 SEHNR, CDR2 FQNEAQ (reference sequence). V gave up 5 bases and J gave up 8 bases; unmatched junction bases: 17. The CDR3 is 18 amino acids. The CDR3: CASSLGTSGLLGNDIQYF. The CDR3 DNA is TGTGCCAGCAGCCTCGGGACTAGCGGTTTGCTTGGAAACGACATTCAGTACTTC.

The V call is TRBV11-3, the J call TRBJ2-5, with D tentatively TRBD1 (6 bases). Trimming pared 0 bases from V and 3 bases from J, leaving 17 bases between. The CDR3 extends over 17 amino acids. The V gene's germline CDR1 is SGHNT and CDR2 YENEEA. This CDR3 is CASSLEGPGWTEETQYF. The CDR3 DNA is TGTGCCAGCAGCTTAGAAGGTCCCGGGTGGACAGAAGAGACCCAGTACTTC.

This rearrangement joins TRBV11-2 to TRBJ1-1, with D possibly matching TRBD1 (5 bases). V lost 2 bases to trimming and J lost 13 bases, with 20 bases between them. This CDR3 has 14 amino acids. Germline V gene data show CDR1 as SGHAT and CDR2 as FQNNGV. The CDR3 nucleotides are TGTGCCAGCAGCTTACTTACCAGGGAAAGAAGGGGTTTCTTT. Translation: CASSLLTRERRGFF.